The source of this T cell receptor (beta chain) is a study of immune characteristics of hereditary and idiopathic chronic pancreatitis. In the study overall: The study profiled local pancreatic immune cells and TCRbeta repertoires in hereditary and idiopathic chronic pancreatitis compared with control organ donor pancreases. TCRbeta sequencing was performed on roughly 5 control pancreases, 7 hereditary chronic pancreatitis pancreases and about 6 idiopathic chronic pancreatitis pancreases. The gDNA-based approach was selected because the approach required minimal in vitro experimental manipulation of T cells infiltrating the pancreas. The study at large found these results: Hereditary and idiopathic chronic pancreatitis differed in Vbeta-Jbeta gene family usage, including TRBV10, TRBV19, TRBV23 and TRBV5. Compared with controls, both chronic pancreatitis groups had significantly higher TCRbeta repertoire diversity and lower clonality. Chronic pancreatitis caused by alcohol use was not included in the study.

For controls, pancreas tissue was obtained from deceased organ donors without any known pancreatic disease and was run through the same islet isolation procedure used for patient tissue. For TCRbeta sequencing, genomic DNA was extracted directly from bulk pancreas tissue, without T cell sorting. Pancreas tissues were collected consecutively from patients and organ donors at two US centers. Library preparation used the immunoSEQ multiplex PCR assay. The TCRbeta CDR3 region and neighboring sequences were amplified from pancreatic genomic DNA and then sequenced. The authors processed their data as follows. Productive clonality and productive rearrangement counts were measured along with repertoire diversity, which was expressed as a mean normalized Shannon-Wiener index. The nonparametric Mann-Whitney U test was used to compare repertoire metrics between controls and chronic pancreatitis. CDR3beta sequences with identical amino acid composition and length across subjects were defined as shared clonotypes. TCRdb provides this immuneACCESS table in a form limited to in-frame rearrangements. Some clones are lacking; in checked studies, under half of them reflect an unresolved V gene, and why the rest are absent is not known. The V and J calls and clone size were taken over from that table, and D and trimming were inferred from the DNA. For this sample there are about 580 clones; over 60% appear just once. Clones ranked in the top ten supply about 30% of the sample.

As regards this clone: Its antigen is currently not known. Qualities for individual bases were not recorded, and no much larger clone is one base off.

Including the terminal cysteine and phenylalanine, the CDR3 comprises 17 residues. Just the 51-base CDR3 DNA is kept, in frame starting at base 1. The germline V end is reduced by 4 bases and the J end by 4 bases; junction bases left unmatched: 9. Reading the germline V gene (reference sequence) gives CDR1 SEHNR and CDR2 FQNEAQ. This receptor was identified in a human donor who was a deceased organ donor serving as a healthy control. This sequence uses TRBV7-9 and TRBJ2-5, with TRBD2 matching 13 junction bases. Sequencing input: pancreas tissue. The DNA sequence is given as TGTGCCAGCAGCTCAGAGAGGACTAGCGGGAGCCGAGAGACCCAGTACTTC. Its protein is CASSSERTSGSRETQYF.